These T cell receptor beta chains were read from a single sample in a study of shared clonotypes between healthy human individuals. The assay was immunoSEQ multiplex PCR, and TCRdb's table has in-frame clones only and misses some. The sample records around 1.4 million clones, just under 99% being singletons. The specimen was naive CD4+ T cells sorted from blood. The receptors come from a man aged 25 to 45 in good health. Each CDR3 is given with its conserved first and last residue. A D gene is named only where the DNA matches it firmly. The size of a clone is reported for some rows only, either as once, few or many, or as a class for expanded clones.

- | TRBJ2-7 | TRBV6-1 | - | CASRAGTRSYEQYF | TGTGCCAGCAGGGCCGGGACACGTTCCTACGAGCAGTACTTC
TRBD1 | TRBJ2-7 | TRBV6-6 | - | CASKPGQHYEQYF | TGTGCCAGCAAACCGGGACAGCACTACGAGCAGTACTTC
- | TRBJ2-7 | TRBV11-3 | once | CASSRGTNYEQYF | TGTGCCAGCAGCCGCGGGACCAACTACGAGCAGTACTTC
- | TRBJ2-7 | TRBV9 | - | CASSVGGEGREQYF | TGTGCCAGCAGCGTAGGAGGAGAGGGGCGCGAGCAGTACTTC
- | TRBJ2-7 | TRBV10-2 | - | CASSVQNYEQYF | TGCGCCAGCAGTGTGCAGAATTACGAGCAGTACTTC
- | TRBJ1-5 | TRBV10-1 | - | CASSAGSSNQPQHF | TGCGCCAGCAGTGCCGGTTCCAGCAATCAGCCCCAGCATTTT
- | TRBJ1-1 | TRBV30 | once | CAWSPIFEAFF | TGTGCCTGGAGTCCAATATTTGAAGCTTTCTTT
- | TRBJ2-1 | TRBV7-2 | - | CASSIVGKQFF | TGTGCCAGCAGCATAGTAGGAAAGCAGTTCTTC
TRBD2 | TRBJ2-1 | TRBV6-6 | - | CASSKGLAGGDEQFF | TGTGCCAGCAGCAAGGGACTAGCGGGTGGGGATGAGCAGTTCTTC
- | TRBJ1-1 | TRBV4-3 | - | CASSQDRGVNTEAFF | TGCGCCAGCAGCCAAGACAGGGGAGTGAACACTGAAGCTTTCTTT
- | TRBJ1-1 | TRBV30 | - | CAWRTTPNTEAFF | TGTGCCTGGAGAACGACGCCGAACACTGAAGCTTTCTTT
- | TRBJ1-5 | TRBV11-3 | - | CASSLDTRGSNQPQHF | TGTGCCAGCAGCTTAGATACCCGGGGGAGCAATCAGCCCCAGCATTTT
- | TRBJ2-3 | TRBV10-1 | once | CASSALLGDTQYF | TGCGCCAGCAGTGCACTTTTAGGGGATACGCAGTATTTT
TRBD2 | TRBJ2-7 | TRBV6-6 | - | CASSHTSGSSYEQYF | TGTGCCAGCAGTCACACTAGCGGGAGCTCCTACGAGCAGTACTTC
TRBD1 | TRBJ2-7 | TRBV10-3 | - | CAISEGQDDEQYF | TGTGCCATCAGTGAAGGACAGGATGACGAGCAGTACTTC
- | TRBJ2-1 | TRBV7-9 | - | CASSLSDRQYNEQFF | TGTGCCAGCAGCTTAAGTGACAGACAATACAATGAGCAGTTCTTC
TRBD1 | TRBJ1-4 | TRBV7-2 | - | CASSLRRDREREKLFF | TGTGCCAGCAGCTTACGAAGGGACAGGGAACGTGAAAAACTGTTTTTT
TRBD1 | TRBJ2-1 | TRBV6-6 | - | CASSSQPHRGEQFF | TGTGCCAGCAGTAGCCAACCCCACAGGGGTGAGCAGTTCTTC
- | TRBJ1-2 | TRBV28 | - | CASSLLQRANYGYTF | TGTGCCAGCAGCCTTCTCCAGCGGGCTAACTATGGCTACACCTTC
- | TRBJ2-3 | TRBV6-1 | - | CASRGADTQYF | TGTGCCAGCAGGGGCGCAGATACGCAGTATTTT
- | TRBJ1-4 | TRBV5-1 | once | CASSLGNQGGGEKLFF | TGCGCCAGCAGCCTGGGAAACCAGGGAGGCGGTGAAAAACTGTTTTTT
- | TRBJ1-2 | TRBV6-1 | - | CASSEALGNRASYGYTF | TGTGCCAGCAGTGAAGCGCTCGGAAACAGGGCTAGCTATGGCTACACCTTC
TRBD2 | TRBJ2-1 | TRBV19 | - | CASRKGGRYEQFF | TGTGCCAGTAGAAAGGGCGGGAGATATGAGCAGTTCTTC
- | TRBJ2-2 | TRBV7-6 | - | CASSPLPQGMPGELFF | TGTGCCAGCAGCCCATTGCCACAGGGAATGCCCGGGGAGCTGTTTTTT
- | TRBJ2-7 | TRBV7-8 | - | CASSLIGVSYEQYF | TGTGCCAGCAGCTTAATAGGAGTATCCTACGAGCAGTACTTC
- | TRBJ2-7 | TRBV7-6 | - | CASSLVVAEQYF | TGTGCCAGCAGCTTAGTCGTGGCCGAGCAGTACTTC
TRBD1 | TRBJ1-5 | TRBV19 | - | CASSIDRQGAFQPQHF | TGTGCCAGTAGTATAGATAGACAGGGGGCTTTTCAGCCCCAGCATTTT
- | TRBJ2-3 | TRBV6-5 | - | CATGFHTDTQYF | TGTGCCACAGGGTTTCACACAGATACGCAGTATTTT
- | TRBJ1-3 | TRBV28 | - | CASSFREISGNTIYF | TGTGCCAGCAGTTTTAGGGAGATCTCTGGAAACACCATATATTTT
- | TRBJ2-2 | TRBV6-1 | once | CASSALVTGIGSTGELFF | TGTGCCAGCAGTGCCCTAGTTACAGGGATCGGGTCCACCGGGGAGCTGTTTTTT
TRBD2 | TRBJ2-7 | TRBV18 | - | CASSPLRTSGSHEQYF | TGTGCCAGCTCACCGCTAAGGACTAGCGGGAGCCACGAGCAGTACTTC
- | TRBJ2-7 | TRBV10-3 | - | CAISAGTGYDF | TGTGCCATCAGTGCCGGGACGGGGTACGACTTC
TRBD2 | TRBJ2-7 | TRBV28 | - | CASSQTGLAMYEQYF | TGTGCCAGCAGCCAAACGGGACTAGCGATGTACGAGCAGTACTTC
TRBD1 | TRBJ1-2 | TRBV14 | - | CASSRQGVSGGYTF | TGTGCCAGCAGCCGACAGGGGGTATCAGGAGGCTACACCTTC
TRBD1 | TRBJ2-3 | TRBV10-2 | - | CASRQGGPDTQYF | TGCGCCAGCAGACAGGGGGGCCCAGATACGCAGTATTTT
- | TRBJ2-1 | TRBV9 | - | CASSVTQGNEQFF | TGTGCCAGCAGCGTAACACAGGGCAATGAGCAGTTCTTC
- | TRBJ2-7 | TRBV6-1 | once | CASSGWPGGNYEQYF | TGTGCCAGCAGTGGGTGGCCCGGGGGAAACTACGAGCAGTACTTC
- | TRBJ2-7 | TRBV5-4 | - | CASSFGLFPYEQYF | TGTGCCAGCAGCTTTGGCCTGTTCCCCTACGAGCAGTACTTC
TRBD1 | TRBJ2-7 | TRBV19 | - | CASSPHRGSYEQYF | TGTGCCAGTAGTCCTCACAGGGGCTCCTACGAGCAGTACTTC
TRBD2 | TRBJ2-1 | TRBV5-5 | - | CASSLSGGPDREQFF | TGTGCCAGCAGCTTATCGGGAGGGCCCGACAGAGAGCAGTTCTTC